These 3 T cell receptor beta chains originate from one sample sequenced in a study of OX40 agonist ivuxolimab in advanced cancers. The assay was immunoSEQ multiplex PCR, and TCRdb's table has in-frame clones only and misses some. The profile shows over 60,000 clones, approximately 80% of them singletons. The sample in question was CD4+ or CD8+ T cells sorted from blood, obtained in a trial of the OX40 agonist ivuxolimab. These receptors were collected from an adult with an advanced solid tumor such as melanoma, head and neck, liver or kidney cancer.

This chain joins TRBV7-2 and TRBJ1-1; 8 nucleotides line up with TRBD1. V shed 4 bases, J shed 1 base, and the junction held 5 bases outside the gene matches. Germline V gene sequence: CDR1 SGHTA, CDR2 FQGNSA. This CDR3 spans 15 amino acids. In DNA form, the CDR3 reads TGTGCCAGCAGCTCGCTCGGGACAGGGAACACTGAAGCTTTCTTT. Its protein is CASSSLGTGNTEAFF.

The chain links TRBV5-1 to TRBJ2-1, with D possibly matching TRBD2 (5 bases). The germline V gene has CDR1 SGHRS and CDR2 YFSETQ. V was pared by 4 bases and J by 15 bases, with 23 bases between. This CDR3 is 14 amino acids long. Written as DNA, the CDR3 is TGCGCCAGCAGCCTCTTGGACTCGGCGGGTCAGTGGTTCTTC. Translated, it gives CASSLLDSAGQWFF.

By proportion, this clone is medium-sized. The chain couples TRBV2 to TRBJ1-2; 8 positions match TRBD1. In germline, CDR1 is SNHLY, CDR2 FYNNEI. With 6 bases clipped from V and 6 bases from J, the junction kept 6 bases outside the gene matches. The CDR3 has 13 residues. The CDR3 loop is CASRVGQANGYTF. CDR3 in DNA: TGTGCCAGCAGGGTGGGACAGGCCAATGGCTACACCTTC.